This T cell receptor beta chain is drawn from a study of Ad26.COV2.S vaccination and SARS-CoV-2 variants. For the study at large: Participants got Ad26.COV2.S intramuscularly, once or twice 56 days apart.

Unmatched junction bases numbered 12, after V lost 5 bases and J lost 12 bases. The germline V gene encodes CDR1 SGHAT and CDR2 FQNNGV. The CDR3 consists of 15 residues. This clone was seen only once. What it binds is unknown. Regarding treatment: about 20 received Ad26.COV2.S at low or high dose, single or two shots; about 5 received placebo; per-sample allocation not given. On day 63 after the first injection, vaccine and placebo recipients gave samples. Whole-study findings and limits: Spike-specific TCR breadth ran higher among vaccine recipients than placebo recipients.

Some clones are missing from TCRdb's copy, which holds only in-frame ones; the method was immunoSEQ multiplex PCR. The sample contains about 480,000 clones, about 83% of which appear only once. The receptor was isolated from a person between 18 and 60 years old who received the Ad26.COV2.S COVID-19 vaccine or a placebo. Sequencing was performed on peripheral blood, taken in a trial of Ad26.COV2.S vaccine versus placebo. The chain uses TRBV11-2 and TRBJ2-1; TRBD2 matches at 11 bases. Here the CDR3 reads CASSPTGLAEGGQFF. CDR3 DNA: TGTGCCAGCAGCCCCACGGGACTAGCGGAGGGGGGGCAGTTCTTC.